Shown below are 28 T cell receptor beta chains from a single sample sequenced in a study of shared clonotypes between healthy human individuals. Profiled with immunoSEQ multiplex PCR; TCRdb holds only in-frame clones, not every one. The sample consists of around 530,000 clones, roughly 79% of them appearing once. Sequencing used PBMCs. These receptors were taken from a middle-aged woman in good health. Some clones in this sample may be carry-over from other donors' samples.

The V call is TRBV12-2, the J call TRBJ1-1. TRBV12-2 is given as a pseudogene. CDR3 length: 18 amino acids. CDR3 coding DNA: TGTGCAAGTCGCCCAGGACGGGGGCGCGAGCCCATGAACACTGAAGCTTTCTTT. Amino acids: CASRPGRGREPMNTEAFF.

On this clone: A single base is all that separates this from a far larger clone, so a read error is likely. The missing conserved phenylalanine or tryptophan at the end of this CDR3 makes a read error likely. The chain carries TRBV7-3 and TRBJ2-2; no definite D call. CDR1 is SGHTA and CDR2 is FQGTGA in the germline V gene. V was clipped by 2 bases and J by 2 bases, with 6 bases between them. The CDR3 is 14 residues long. DNA for the CDR3: TGTGCCAGCAGCTTATCCTCAAACACCGGGGAGCTGTTTTCT. It specifies CASSLSSNTGELFS.

The chain recombines TRBV9 with TRBJ1-3, with D possibly matching TRBD1 (6 bases). The CDR3 is 17 amino acids. The V gene lost 0 bases and the J gene lost 0 bases, with 13 bases spanning the gap. The germline V gene encodes CDR1 SGDLS and CDR2 YYNGEE. The CDR3 DNA follows: TGTGCCAGCAGCGTAGTAGTTGGGGGGCACTCTGGAAACACCATATATTTT. It yields the protein CASSVVVGGHSGNTIYF.

J is TRBJ2-5 and V is TRBV5-4; 7 bases map to TRBD2. The CDR3 totals 13 residues. V lost 4 bases, J lost 5 bases, and 5 bases stayed unmatched. Germline V gives CDR1 SGHNT, CDR2 YYREEE (reference sequence). The CDR3 reads CASSRDYGETQYF. The CDR3 nucleotides read TGTGCCAGCAGCAGGGACTACGGCGAGACCCAGTACTTC.

This clone turned up a few times. In the same sample, other DNA sequences code for this CDR3. V and J are TRBV28 and TRBJ1-1, with 9 positions matching TRBD1. There are 13 residues in the CDR3. Germline CDR1 MDHEN, CDR2 SYDVKM. Unmatched junction bases numbered 1, after V lost 3 bases and J lost 5 bases. Here the CDR3 reads CASSFDRGTEAFF. Written as DNA, the CDR3 is TGTGCCAGCAGTTTCGACAGGGGGACTGAAGCTTTCTTT.

V and J are TRBV5-6 and TRBJ1-3; D gene unclear. This CDR3 is 12 amino acids long. Germline V gene sequence: CDR1 SGHDT, CDR2 YYEEEE. Trimming removed 2 bases from V and 1 base from J, with 1 base in between. CDR3: CASSLSGNTIYF. CDR3 DNA sequence: TGTGCCAGCAGCTTATCTGGAAACACCATATATTTT.

This clone was detected once. V and J are TRBV28 and TRBJ2-7, with D hard to call. The CDR3 contains 15 residues. In germline, CDR1 is MDHEN, CDR2 SYDVKM. V lost 3 bases and J lost 3, with 15 bases in between. The CDR3 sequence is CASSFGGLSHYEQYF. CDR3 in DNA: TGTGCCAGCAGTTTTGGTGGCCTTTCCCACTACGAGCAGTACTTC.

This sequence joins TRBV7-9 and TRBJ1-3; D is undetermined. Trimming removed 5 bases at V and 4 bases at J, with 6 bases between. Per the germline V gene, CDR1 is SEHNR and CDR2 is FQNEAQ (reference sequence). CDR3 length: 12 residues. The CDR3 loop reads CASSVMGNTIYF. The CDR3 nucleotides are TGTGCCAGCAGCGTTATGGGAAACACCATATATTTT. The full variable domain, completed using reference TRBV7-9 and TRBJ1-3, is DTGVSQNPRHKITKRGQNVTFRCDPISEHNRLYWYRQTLGQGPEFLTYFQNEAQLEKSRLLSDRFSAERPKGSFSTLEIQRTEQGDSAMYLCASSVMGNTIYFGEGSWLTVV.

This clone has ten or more counts. The chain combines TRBV5-1 with TRBJ2-3, with 12 bases identical to TRBD1. The germline V gene has CDR1 SGHRS and CDR2 YFSETQ. This CDR3 is 17 amino acids long. Germline trimming cut 2 bases from V and 2 bases from J; bases unmatched to any gene: 6. CDR3: CASSFRGQGADTDTQYF. In DNA form, the CDR3 reads TGCGCCAGCAGCTTTCGGGGACAGGGGGCTGACACAGATACGCAGTATTTT. The full variable domain, completed using reference TRBV5-1 and TRBJ2-3, is KAGVTQTPRYLIKTRGQQVTLSCSPISGHRSVSWYQQTPGQGLQFLFEYFSETQRNKGNFPGRFSGRQFSNSRSEMNVSTLELGDSALYLCASSFRGQGADTDTQYFGPGTRLTVL.

Concerning this clone itself: Because the CDR3's place on the DNA is in doubt, the DNA is left out and the CDR3 is given as listed by TCRdb. The chain recombines TRBV30 with TRBJ2-1; the table's D call, TRBD1, was not checked against the DNA. Germline V CDR1 and CDR2: GTSNPN, SVGIG (reference sequence). The CDR3 totals 12 residues, both ends included. The CDR3 spells CAWTVGQGIEFF.

This chain uses TRBV10-2 with TRBJ2-1, with 16 positions matching TRBD2. CDR3 length equals 20 residues. V shed 6 bases and J 3 bases; nucleotides not matched to a gene: 14. The V gene's germline CDR1 is WSHSY and CDR2 SAAADI. CDR3 in DNA: TGCGCCAGCAGAGAAAGACCGGGACTAGCGGGAGGGGGCGGCTACAATGAGCAGTTCTTC. This translates into CASRERPGLAGGGGYNEQFF.

This clone was seen only a few times. The chain combines TRBV6-6 with TRBJ2-1, with 11 bases fitting TRBD2. The V and J ends lost 6 bases and 4 bases, in that order; junction bases with no gene match: 8. The germline CDR1 and CDR2 sequences are MNHNY and SVGAGI (reference sequence). The CDR3 sequence is 16 residues long. CDR3 protein: CASSSTGLAVYNEQFF. The CDR3 DNA follows: TGTGCCAGCAGCAGTACGGGACTAGCGGTTTACAATGAGCAGTTCTTC.

V is TRBV11-2 and J is TRBJ2-2; D is perhaps TRBD1 (5 bases). Germline values: CDR1 SGHAT, CDR2 FQNNGV. The CDR3 consists of 16 residues. Trimming shortened V by 1 base and J by 4 bases, and 13 bases separated the two germline ends. For the CDR3, the DNA is TGTGCCAGCAGCTTAGTAGCAGGGTTCTCCACCGGGGAGCTGTTTTTT. The encoded protein is CASSLVAGFSTGELFF.

The chain links TRBV4-1 to TRBJ1-3; D gene uncertain. V lost 0 bases and J 5 bases, leaving 11 bases between the germline ends. CDR1 and CDR2 from the germline V gene are MGHRA and YSYEKL. The CDR3 sequence is 15 residues long. CDR3 in amino acids: CASSQDATPRNTIYF. CDR3 bases: TGCGCCAGCAGCCAAGATGCGACACCGCGAAACACCATATATTTT.

With respect to this clone: The likely explanation is a read error, given a far larger clone one base away. Additional DNA sequences in this sample encode the identical CDR3. The chain links TRBV7-9 to TRBJ2-6; D unclear. Germline V gene lookup returns CDR1 SEHNR and CDR2 FQNEAQ (reference sequence). The CDR3 consists of 16 residues. The V gene lost 5 bases and the J gene lost 0 bases, with 11 bases spanning the gap. CDR3 nucleotides: TGTGCCAGCAGCCAAGAAGTCGGCTCTGGGGCCAACGTCCTGACTTTC. It encodes CASSQEVGSGANVLTF.

This clone was recorded once. The chain has TRBV5-4 and TRBJ2-1, with TRBD2 matching 12 bases. The ends lost 3 bases at V and 4 bases at J; junction bases unmatched: 11. From germline, CDR1 is SGHNT and CDR2 YYREEE (reference sequence). This CDR3 comprises 18 residues. The CDR3 coding sequence is TGTGCCAGCAGCTCCATGGCTAGCGGGAGGGGATCTTACAATGAGCAGTTCTTC. Protein: CASSSMASGRGSYNEQFF. Combining the CDR3 with reference TRBV5-4 and TRBJ2-1 gives the whole variable domain ETGVTQSPTHLIKTRGQQVTLRCSSQSGHNTVSWYQQALGQGPQFIFQYYREEENGRGNFPPRFSGLQFPNYSSELNVNALELDDSALYLCASSSMASGRGSYNEQFFGPGTRLTVL.

This clone was seen only once. V and J are TRBV5-1 and TRBJ2-2; D possibly corresponds to TRBD1 (6 bases). V was pared by 7 bases and J by 3 bases, with 19 bases between. Germline assignment: CDR1 SGHRS and CDR2 YFSETQ. CDR3 size: 16 residues. This chain's CDR3 is CASQTQFTGHTGELFF. The CDR3 bases are TGCGCCAGCCAAACACAGTTTACAGGGCACACCGGGGAGCTGTTTTTT.

As for this clone: The junction and the germline gene differ at one end; a read error may be behind it. The genes are TRBV7-7 and TRBJ2-3; TRBD2 matches at 8 bases. Germline CDR1 reads SSHAT; CDR2 reads FNYEAQ (reference sequence). The CDR3 has 14 amino acids. CDR3 nucleotides: TGTGCTAGCAGCCCGGGACTAGGCACAGATACGCAGTATTTT. Protein: CASSPGLGTDTQYF.

Here the CDR3 DNA reads TGTGCCACTTCGGACAGGGCCTATGGCTACACCTTC. Amino acids: CATSDRAYGYTF. The V and J genes are TRBV19 and TRBJ1-2; 8 nucleotides line up with TRBD1. The CDR3 runs 12 residues. The J segment lost 4 bases and the V segment lost 10 bases, leaving 5 bases of the junction unmatched. Germline CDR1 LNHDA, CDR2 SQIVND (reference sequence).

V is TRBV5-2 and J is TRBJ1-2. TRBV5-2 is flagged as a pseudogene. The CDR3 covers 16 residues. CDR3 amino acids: CASNSDGEYETYGYTF. For the CDR3, the DNA is TGTGCCAGCAATTCAGACGGAGAGTACGAGACCTATGGCTACACCTTC.

The chain carries TRBV9 and TRBJ2-3; 9 bases are shared with TRBD2. This CDR3 region has 16 residues. Losses at the gene ends were 3 bases for V and 2 bases for J; bases not matched to a gene: 7. The V gene's germline CDR1 is SGDLS and CDR2 YYNGEE. Here the CDR3 reads CASSGLTSGATDTQYF. CDR3 bases: TGTGCCAGCAGCGGCCTGACTAGCGGAGCCACAGATACGCAGTATTTT. Based on the CDR3 plus reference TRBV9 and TRBJ2-3, the full variable domain is DSGVTQTPKHLITATGQRVTLRCSPRSGDLSVYWYQQSLDQGLQFLIQYYNGEERAKGNILERFSAQQFPDLHSELNLSSLELGDSALYFCASSGLTSGATDTQYFGPGTRLTVL.

This clone was seen once. V and J are TRBV7-9 and TRBJ2-3, with 7 nucleotides matching TRBD1. Germline V gene sequence: CDR1 SEHNR, CDR2 FQNEAQ (reference sequence). This CDR3 region has 14 residues. Trimming cost V 5 bases and J 4 bases; bases outside gene matches: 6. The CDR3 loop reads CASSLLDRPDTQYF. In DNA form, the CDR3 reads TGTGCCAGCAGCCTACTGGACAGGCCAGATACGCAGTATTTT.

Regarding this clone: The sample carries other DNA sequences with the same CDR3. The chain joins TRBV10-3 to TRBJ2-4, with D possibly matching TRBD2 (6 bases). V lost 0 bases to trimming and J lost 5 bases, with 17 bases between them. From germline, CDR1 is ENHRY and CDR2 SYGVKD. The CDR3 is 17 residues long. The CDR3 DNA is TGTGCCATCAGTGAGTCGAGGAGGGCCGGCCATCAAAACATTCAGTACTTC. It codes for CAISESRRAGHQNIQYF.

The rearrangement links TRBV19 to TRBJ2-7; 12 bases are shared with TRBD2. The V gene's germline CDR1 is LNHDA and CDR2 SQIVND (reference sequence). With V trimmed by 5 bases and J by 9 bases, 11 bases remained unmatched. CDR3 length: 15 amino acids. The CDR3 is CASSDRTSGNDLQYF. For the CDR3, the DNA is TGTGCCAGTAGTGACCGGACTAGCGGGAACGACCTGCAGTACTTC.

To note about this clone: This sequence is one base from a far larger clone and is likely a read error. This chain connects TRBV4-2 to TRBJ2-6; 10 bases are a match to TRBD1. Germline CDR1 and CDR2: LGHNA and YNFKEQ. The CDR3 is 17 amino acids. This CDR3 reads CASSLGTGESGASVLTF. For the CDR3, the DNA is TGTGCCAGCAGCCTCGGGACAGGGGAAAGTGGGGCCAGCGTCCTGACTTTC.

This clone was observed a single time. The chain couples TRBV2 to TRBJ2-7; D not resolved. Germline V gives CDR1 SNHLY, CDR2 FYNNEI. This CDR3 is 12 amino acids long. Trimming removed 6 bases from V and 5 bases from J, with 11 bases in between. This CDR3 reads CASRANRNEQYF. The CDR3 region has the DNA TGTGCCAGCAGAGCAAATAGAAACGAGCAGTACTTC.

This clone came up a few times. A single base separates this from a much larger clone, so it may be a read error. CDR3 nucleotides: TGTGCCAGCAGCAAGGTACCTGACTATGGCTACACCTTC. This sequence encodes CASSKVPDYGYTF. V gene TRBV28 combines with J gene TRBJ1-2; D is unclear. Germline loops: CDR1 MDHEN, CDR2 SYDVKM. The CDR3 covers 13 residues. Trimming took 6 bases from V and 3 from J, leaving 11 bases between them.

A few counts support this clone. A junction end diverges from the germline sequence, so it may reflect a read error. The chain carries TRBV7-7 and TRBJ2-2; no firm D call. The CDR3 is 15 amino acids. The germline gives CDR1 SSHAT, CDR2 FNYEAQ (reference sequence). DNA for the CDR3: TGTGCTAGCAGCCGTTTAGCAACAAACACCGGGGAGCTGTTTTTT. It translates to CASSRLATNTGELFF.